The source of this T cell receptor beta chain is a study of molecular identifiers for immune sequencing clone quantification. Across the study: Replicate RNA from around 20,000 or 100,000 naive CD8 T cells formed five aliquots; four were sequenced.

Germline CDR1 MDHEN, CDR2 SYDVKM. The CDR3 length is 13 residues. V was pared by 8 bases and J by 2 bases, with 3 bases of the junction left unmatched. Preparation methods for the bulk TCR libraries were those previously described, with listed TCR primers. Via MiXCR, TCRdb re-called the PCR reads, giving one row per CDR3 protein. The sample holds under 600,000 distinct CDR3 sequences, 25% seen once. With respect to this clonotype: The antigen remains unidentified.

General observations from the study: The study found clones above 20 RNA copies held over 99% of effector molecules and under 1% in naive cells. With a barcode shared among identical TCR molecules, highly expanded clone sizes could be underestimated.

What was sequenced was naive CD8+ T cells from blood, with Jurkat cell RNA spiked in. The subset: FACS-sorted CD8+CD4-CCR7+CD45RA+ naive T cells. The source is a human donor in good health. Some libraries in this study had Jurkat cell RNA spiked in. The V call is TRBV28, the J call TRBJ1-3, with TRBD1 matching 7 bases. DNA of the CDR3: TGTGCCAGCCAGACAGGGCCTGGAAACACCATATATTTT. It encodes CASQTGPGNTIYF.